This T cell receptor beta chain was identified in a study of molecular identifiers for immune sequencing clone quantification. Study results and caveats: Clones with over 20 RNA copies captured over 97% of effector molecules but under 1% of naive ones.

Per the germline V gene, CDR1 is MNHEY and CDR2 is SMNVEV (reference sequence). The CDR3 loop spans 15 amino acids. V was trimmed by 2 bases and J by 3 bases, leaving 14 bases between them. As regards this clonotype: The antigen remains undetermined.

Isolation of naive CD8 T cells was achieved by sorting on a CD8+CD4-CCR7+CD45RA+ phenotype. Library preparation followed earlier protocols using designated TCR primers. One entry per CDR3 protein results from TCRdb running MiXCR on the PCR reads. The sample lists 85,000 to 130,000 distinct CDR3 sequences, 35% to 40% seen once, with under 5.5% in the top ten. The clonotype was recovered from a human donor in good health. Some libraries in this study had Jurkat cell RNA spiked in. This chain uses TRBV27 with TRBJ2-7; D may match TRBD1 or TRBD2 (5 bases each). The sequenced material came from naive CD8+ T cells from blood, with Jurkat cell RNA spiked in. Subset specified: FACS-sorted CD8+CD4-CCR7+CD45RA+ naive T cells. The CDR3 sequence is CASSLGAGGRYEQYF. The CDR3 DNA sequence: TGTGCCAGCAGTTTAGGGGCAGGAGGCCGCTACGAGCAGTACTTC.